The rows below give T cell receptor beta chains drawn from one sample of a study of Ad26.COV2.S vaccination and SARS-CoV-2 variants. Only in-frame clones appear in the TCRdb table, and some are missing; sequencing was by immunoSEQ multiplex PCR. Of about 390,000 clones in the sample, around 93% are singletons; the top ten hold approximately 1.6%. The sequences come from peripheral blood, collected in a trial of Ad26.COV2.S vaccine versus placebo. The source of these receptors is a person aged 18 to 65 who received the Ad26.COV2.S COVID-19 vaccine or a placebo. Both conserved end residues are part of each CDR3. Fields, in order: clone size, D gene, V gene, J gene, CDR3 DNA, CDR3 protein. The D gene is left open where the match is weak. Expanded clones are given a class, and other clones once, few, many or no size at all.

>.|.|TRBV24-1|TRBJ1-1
TGTGCCACCAGTGATTTGCAGGGATCTGAAGCTTTCTTT
CATSDLQGSEAFF
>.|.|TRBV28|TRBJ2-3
TGTGCCAGCAGTTTCCGTGGACTTCTTCGCACAGATACGCAGTATTTT
CASSFRGLLRTDTQYF
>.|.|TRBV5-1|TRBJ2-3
TGCGCCAGCAGCCCAGGGGAGCGAGCCACGCAGTATTTT
CASSPGERATQYF
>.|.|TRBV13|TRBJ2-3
TGTGCCAGCAGCTTAGGTAGAGGGTTTGATAGAACAGATACGCAGTATTTT
CASSLGRGFDRTDTQYF
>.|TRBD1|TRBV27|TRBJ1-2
TGTGCCAGCAGGCCGGACAGGGGTACATTACCTAACTATGGCTACACCTTC
CASRPDRGTLPNYGYTF
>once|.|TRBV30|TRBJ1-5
TGTGCCTGGAGTGTAGGATTTAGCAATCAGCCCCAGCATTTT
CAWSVGFSNQPQHF
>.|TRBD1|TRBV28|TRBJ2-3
TGTGCCAGCAGACCGACAGGGGCCGTCACAGATACGCAGTATTTT
CASRPTGAVTDTQYF
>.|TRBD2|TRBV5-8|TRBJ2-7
TGTGCCAGCAGCCGAGGACTAGCGGGGAAGCACGAGCAGTACTTC
CASSRGLAGKHEQYF
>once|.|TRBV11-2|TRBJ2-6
TGTGCCAGCAGCTTTACTACAGGACCCCTCTCTGGGGCCAACGTCCTGACTTTC
CASSFTTGPLSGANVLTF
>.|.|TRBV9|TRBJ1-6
TGTGCCAGCAGCGTCAGGGTCTATAATTCACCCCTCCACTTT
CASSVRVYNSPLHF
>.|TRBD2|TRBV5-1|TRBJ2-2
TGCGCCAGCAGCTTGCGGGGGGATGGCACCGGGGAGCTGTTTTTT
CASSLRGDGTGELFF
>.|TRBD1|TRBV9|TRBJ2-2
TGTGCCAGCAGCCCATCCCTGGACAGGGTCAACACCGGGGAGCTGTTTTTT
CASSPSLDRVNTGELFF
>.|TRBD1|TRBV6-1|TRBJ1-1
TGTGCCAGCAGTGACCAACAGGGGGGGACTGAAGCTTTCTTT
CASSDQQGGTEAFF
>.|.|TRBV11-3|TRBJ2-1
TGTGCCAGCAGCTTAGAGGGCGATGAGCAGTTCTTC
CASSLEGDEQFF
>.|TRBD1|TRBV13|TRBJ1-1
TGTGCCAGCAGCGACCGGGACAGGGCGGCCACTGAAGCTTTCTTT
CASSDRDRAATEAFF
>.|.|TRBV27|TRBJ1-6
TGTGCCAGCAGTTTAGGCACAGGGATGGAATCACCCCTCCACTTT
CASSLGTGMESPLHF
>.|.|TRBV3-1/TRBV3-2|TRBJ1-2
TGTGCCAGCAGCGGAGGACAGAATAACTATGGCTACACCTTC
CASSGGQNNYGYTF
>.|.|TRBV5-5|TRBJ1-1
TGTGCCAGCAGTCCATACATCACTGAAGCTTTCTTT
CASSPYITEAFF
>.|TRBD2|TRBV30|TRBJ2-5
TGTGCCTGCCCCCGGGGGGGGGCGCTGAGGGAGACCCAGTACTTC
CACPRGGALRETQYF
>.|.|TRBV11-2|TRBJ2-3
TGTGCCAGCAGCTTAACGGGGGCATCAGATACGCAGTATTTT
CASSLTGASDTQYF
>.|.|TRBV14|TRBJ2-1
TGTGCCAGCAGCCAAGTGTGGGGAGGAAACAATGAGCAGTTCTTC
CASSQVWGGNNEQFF
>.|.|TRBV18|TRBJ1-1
TGTGCCAGCTCACCACAGCAGGGGAACACTGAAGCTTTCTTT
CASSPQQGNTEAFF
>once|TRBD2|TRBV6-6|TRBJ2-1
TGTGCCAGCAGTCAAACTAGCGGGGGGTCCTACAATGAGCAGTTCTTC
CASSQTSGGSYNEQFF
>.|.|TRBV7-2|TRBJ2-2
TGTGCCAGCAGCTCTAAGTCACCCCTCGGGACCGGGGAGCTGTTTTTT
CASSSKSPLGTGELFF
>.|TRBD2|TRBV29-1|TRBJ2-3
TGCAGCGTTGGACCCAGCGGGGGGGACACAGATACGCAGTATTTT
CSVGPSGGDTDTQYF
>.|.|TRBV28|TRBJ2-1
TGTGCCAGCAGGCCGGAGGGGGTTCCCTACAATGAGCAGTTCTTC
CASRPEGVPYNEQFF
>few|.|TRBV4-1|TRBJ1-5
TGCGCCAGCAGCCTACGGCCGGGGAATCAGCCCCAGCATTTT
CASSLRPGNQPQHF